These 7 T cell receptor beta chains were sequenced from one sample in a study of shared clonotypes between healthy human individuals. As defined, naive CD8 cells were CD45RO-negative and positively selected for CCR7, with terminally differentiated effector memory CD45RA+ cells excluded. Sequencing used immunoSEQ multiplex PCR; TCRdb keeps in-frame clones, though not all of them. The profile covers roughly 650,000 clones, with about 95% appearing a single time and approximately 0.1% taken by the ten largest. Sequenced: naive CD8+ T cells sorted from blood. The receptor source for this set is a woman between 25 and 40 years old in good health.

The CDR3 loop is CASIRVSTDTQYF. CDR3 coding DNA: TGCGCCAGCATAAGGGTCAGCACAGATACGCAGTATTTT. The chain uses TRBV23-1 and TRBJ2-3; unclear D gene. TRBV23-1 is labeled an ORF, and its function is uncertain. Trimming cost V 7 bases and J 0 bases, with 8 bases left between them. This CDR3 is 13 amino acids long.

The chain links TRBV27 to TRBJ2-5; D uncertain. Germline V gene lookup returns CDR1 MNHEY and CDR2 SMNVEV (reference sequence). The CDR3 contains 12 residues. The V gene lost 8 bases and the J gene lost 1 base, with 8 bases spanning the gap. The CDR3 DNA is TGTGCCAGCGGCCATTTCCAAGAGACCCAGTACTTC. Translated: CASGHFQETQYF.

The sample holds one count of this clone. This chain links TRBV5-6 with TRBJ2-1; 14 positions match TRBD2. With 2 bases clipped from V and 5 bases from J, the junction kept 3 bases outside the gene matches. The CDR3 totals 16 residues. Germline CDR1 SGHDT, CDR2 YYEEEE. The CDR3 loop is CASSFGLAGGDNEQFF. The CDR3 DNA follows: TGTGCCAGCAGCTTTGGACTAGCGGGAGGAGACAATGAGCAGTTCTTC.

The chain joins TRBV5-1 to TRBJ2-7, with a tentative D call TRBD2 (5 bases). V lost 4 bases and J 5 bases, leaving 22 bases between the germline ends. Per germline, CDR1 SGHRS and CDR2 YFSETQ. The CDR3 consists of 16 residues. The CDR3 sequence is CASSPEGTVSYDEQYF. CDR3 DNA: TGCGCCAGCAGCCCAGAGGGTACGGTATCCTACGACGAGCAGTACTTC.

This chain joins TRBV30 and TRBJ2-1; D is undetermined. Germline values: CDR1 GTSNPN, CDR2 SVGIG (reference sequence). Trimming shortened V by 3 bases and J by 5 bases, and 11 bases separated the two germline ends. The CDR3 runs 13 residues. CDR3 sequence reads: CAWSLARHNEQFF. The DNA for the CDR3 is TGTGCCTGGAGCCTCGCCCGCCACAATGAGCAGTTCTTC.

As for this clone: A read error may produce the germline difference seen at one junction end. The chain couples TRBV5-1 to TRBJ2-7; 12 bases match TRBD1. CDR1 is SGHRS, CDR2 YFSETQ, per germline. The CDR3 covers 14 residues. This chain's CDR3 is CASSLGQGAYEQYF. The CDR3 DNA follows: TGCGCCAGCAGTTTGGGACAGGGGGCTTACGAGCAGTACTTC.

The chain recombines TRBV7-6 with TRBJ2-7; 8 bases map to TRBD1. CDR3 size: 14 residues. The germline gives CDR1 SGHVS, CDR2 FNYEAQ. V lost 2 bases, J lost 4 bases, and 4 bases stayed unmatched. This CDR3 reads CASSLYRGDYEQYF. CDR3 nucleotides: TGTGCCAGCAGCTTATACAGGGGGGATTACGAGCAGTACTTC.